This T cell receptor beta chain was sequenced for a study of cytomegalovirus exposure and HLA in healthy donors (dated by TCRdb to about 2017). Looking at the study overall: According to an earlier analysis of several hundred of the donors, 150 million to 200 million T cells yielded 100 million or so unique TCR beta sequences and around 300 Gb of sequence data. An early release that covered fewer than 800 HLA-typed donors contained about 300 gigabases of sequencing data and approximately 85 million unique TCR sequences. Of the roughly 410 genotyped donors, 65% to 90% were placed in the genetic ancestry cluster associated with self-reported Caucasian donors. The aim of the study was to test whether cataloging public T cell receptors could identify signatures of past pathogen exposure. Using immunosequencing, the study profiled T cell repertoires from 550 to 750 subjects and related those repertoires to cytomegalovirus serostatus. Besides the first cohort of around 700 subjects, a separate validation cohort made up of over 95 different subjects was used. To predict cytomegalovirus infection status, the study brought together high-throughput TCR immunosequencing, statistical association of individual TCRs with disease status, and machine learning. In a later analysis, previously published TCR beta repertoires from about 670 donors were re-analyzed and high-resolution HLA genotyping was added so that TCR occurrence patterns could be studied. In the later analysis, no new phenotypic data were used to find candidate immune exposures; instead, reliance was placed on TCR beta sequences and their occurrence across donors. An earlier analysis of 587 of the donors applied high-throughput TCR beta sequencing to assess whether each TCR beta V gene segment acted as functional or pseudogenic. Alongside the repertoire data, information on donor age, sex, ethnicity and CMV serostatus was compiled. A later genetic analysis used genome-wide SNP genotypes for about 65% of the 666 donors, treating that subset as a discovery cohort. Every discovery cohort repertoire had been produced on one sequencing platform. HLA typing included class I and class II loci at four-digit resolution. The number of typed donors differed by locus: roughly 620-640 for A, B, C, DRB1 and DQB1; 500 to 550 for DQA1; approximately 600 for DPA1; and some 450 for DPB1. Roughly five DR-DQ haplotypes were treated as single units for association and clustering because of strong linkage in the cohort. Across approximately 400 genotyped donors of the cohort, an average of about 240,000 unique TCR beta nucleotide sequences per donor were sequenced, and around 20% of those sequences were non-productive. General findings and caveats noted by the study authors: A total of about 150 TCR beta chains were listed by the study as associated with cytomegalovirus. According to a later genetic analysis, donors in an Asian-associated ancestry cluster had fewer N-insertions in productive TCRs than the approximately 690-donor mean. According to a later analysis, TCR association rates differed among HLA loci, with DRB1 alleles showing the most associated TCRs and HLA-C alleles showing the fewest. In this cohort, only TCR beta chains were sequenced, and detectable features were limited by the absence of alpha or paired-chain data. A later analysis associated about 17,000 TCR beta sequences with specific HLA alleles at a false discovery rate of 0.05. A group of highly shared sequence variants was considered likely to be a technical artifact of the sequencing pipeline. An association between a missense DCLRE1C variant and V-gene and J-gene trimming of TCR beta chains was found in a later genetic analysis and replicated in an independent cohort. Because counts were too low, more than 15 rarely observed V segments, including chromosome 9 orphons, were excluded from the earlier analysis of several hundred of the donors. Three of the identified cytomegalovirus-associated TCR beta chains were confirmed in vitro to be specific for cytomegalovirus antigens. In a later analysis, most CMV-associated TCR beta chains were found to appear HLA-restricted, with HLA associations seemingly driven largely by CMV exposure. Broadly in line with IMGT annotations, most TCR beta V segments showed up in productive rearrangements about 87% or about 30% of the time in an earlier analysis of several hundred of the donors. A further reported finding was that TCR beta sequences accurately predicted the HLA-A and HLA-B alleles for most subjects in the first cohort. Some IMGT-functional V segments, including TRBV6-2 and TRBV6-3, could not be distinguished by the 87-base-pair reads and were therefore excluded. Cytomegalovirus status was reported to be diagnosed by the classifier with high specificity and sensitivity in both the original and validation cohorts. In a later analysis, HLA-associated TCR beta chains were found to be more clonally expanded and to have lower generation probabilities than equally common non-associated chains. Correlated functional status among segregating V segments might reflect linkage disequilibrium, but an unknown experimental factor could not be ruled out. CMV serostatus was the only immune exposure information available for the cohort. According to the authors, the approach could potentially be generalized to other disease states and immunological phenotypes. Because HLA typing was unavailable for some donors at each locus, only the typed subset was used in association tests. Several of the top co-occurrence clusters appeared to be linked to parvovirus B19, influenza, CMV and Epstein-Barr virus, according to a later analysis. Roughly uniform sequencing depth across donors was assumed in presence/absence analyses, although this assumption may not hold. Most TCR sequences were observed very rarely across donors, whereas some public TCRs were present in many individuals. When HLA alleles, especially DR and DQ, strongly co-occurred, attributing TCR associations to individual alleles was difficult.

Trimmed from V: 5 bases; trimmed from J: 3 bases; junction bases lacking a gene match: 10. The germline V gene encodes CDR1 SGHVS and CDR2 FNYEAQ. Spanning cysteine to phenylalanine, the CDR3 consists of 18 amino acids. The retained sequence is limited to the CDR3, 54 bases, with the frame set at the first base. Note on this clone: The target of this receptor is not known. Nothing much larger sits one base from this clone, and base qualities are not available.

The library relied on the immunoSEQ multiplex PCR assay. For the multiplex PCR, a mixture combining 60 forward primers for TCR Vbeta segments and 13 reverse primers for TCR Jbeta segments was used. A multiplex PCR assay on genomic DNA amplified the CDR3 region of rearranged TCR beta genes. The Illumina HiSeq System was used to sequence the amplified TCR beta libraries as 87-base-pair reads. The authors' pipeline ran thus. A later analysis tallied approximately 87 million unique TCR beta chains across the 550 to 850 repertoires, and around 10 million of those chains were shared by two or more donors. Raw reads were error-corrected and collapsed into unique sequences by a nearest-neighbor algorithm in which closely related sequences were merged to remove PCR and sequencing errors. V, D and J gene segments were assigned by aligning CDR3 sequences to IMGT reference sequences. For a sequence to be retained, a match of at least six nucleotides was required to both a V gene segment and a J gene segment. Rearrangements were called productive when the CDR3 lacked stop codons and stayed in frame with V and J; all others were non-productive. Following IMGT convention, CDR3 was defined as the stretch from the second conserved V-encoded cysteine to the conserved J-encoded phenylalanine. The earlier analysis of about 610 of the donors excluded sequences that lacked an unambiguous match to a single V gene segment. In an earlier analysis of approximately 500 of the donors, a V segment was called functional when productive rearrangements were above 56.7%, and segregating when the standard deviation between donors exceeded 5%. To diagnose cytomegalovirus status from the catalog of TCR beta chain sequences, a statistical classification framework was built. V and J gene assignment, in a later analysis, came from comparing TCR nucleotide sequences with IMGT/GENE-DB human TR gene sequences. Using the TCRdist pipeline, a later analysis assigned CDR3 sequences along with most-parsimonious VDJ recombination scenarios. In a later analysis, each TCR beta chain was defined by its CDR3 amino acid sequence together with its V-gene family, and reads lacking a unique V-gene family were excluded. As a way to deal with suspected cross-contamination and a sequencing artifact, a later analysis dropped 450 to 600 nucleotide sequences that were highly shared and had low generation probability. A later analysis calculated a clonal expansion index for each public chain from normalized within-repertoire ranks of inferred template counts. Generation probabilities in a later analysis came from a VDJ recombination model fitted to out-of-frame rearrangements, and those results were checked against IGoR. In a later analysis, hypergeometric tests were used to score TCR-TCR, TCR-HLA and TCR-CMV co-occurrence, with a repertoire-size bias correction applied to TCR pairs. A later analysis estimated false discovery rates by permuting HLA or CMV assignments 20 times. In a later analysis, co-occurring TCRs were grouped using DBSCAN, and TCRdist sequence similarity was added for clustering within HLA-allele-positive subsets. Repertoires with fewer than 30,000 or more than 120,000 public chains, plus five repertoires with anomalous nucleotide sharing, were excluded from co-occurrence clustering. Imported from immuneACCESS, the table was reduced by TCRdb to in-frame sequences with V and J called. These copies leave out some clones; in studies compared against another copy, an unresolved V gene accounts for under half, and the cause of the remainder is not known. The V and J calls and clone size were taken over from that table, and D and trimming were inferred from the DNA. Here the sample has approximately 120,000 clones; around 86% occur a single time. The top ten constitute around 2.1% of the sample.

The cohort consisted of 670 or so healthy bone marrow donors. At the time of sampling, all cohort members were nominally healthy, though unrecorded immune exposures were likely present. The donor tested CMV seronegative, placing the donor among the 350 or so seronegative members of the cohort. A peripheral blood sample was collected from each donor, and TCR beta sequencing was performed on peripheral blood mononuclear cells. Genomic DNA was extracted from the blood cell samples with the Qiagen DNeasy Blood Extraction Kit. The chain is made from TRBV7-6 and TRBJ2-5; TRBD2 fits 15 bases in the junction. This receptor was taken from a woman aged 25 to 45 in good health and CMV-seronegative. Sequencing input: PBMCs. The CDR3 region reads CASSLGGGLAGGKETQYF. At the DNA level, the sequence is TGTGCCAGCAGCCTTGGGGGGGGACTAGCGGGAGGAAAAGAGACCCAGTACTTC.